This T cell receptor beta chain was documented in a study of immune cell composition in non-small cell lung cancer. Study-wide results and limits: No significant correlation existed between pack-years smoked and tumour clonality. Roughly 75% of squamous and 30% to 35% of adenocarcinoma cases had tumour-associated clones >0.5%. In adenocarcinoma, maximal tumour-associated clone frequency tracked TIL tumour reactivity.

This clone rates as medium-sized. Antigen unknown. Libraries were prepared by immunoSEQ multiplex PCR; TCRdb keeps only in-frame clonotypes and omits some of them. The table lists 5,000 to 7,500 clones, about four fifths of them singletons. Sequencing was carried out using lung tumor tissue. The TCR was taken from a human donor with non-small cell lung cancer.

The CDR3: CASSPPAYSGNTIYF. DNA for the CDR3: TGCGCCAGCAGCCCCCCTGCCTACTCTGGAAACACCATATATTTT. This chain uses TRBV4-1 with TRBJ1-3; D not certain. V was clipped by 4 bases and J by 0 bases, with 10 bases between them. In germline, CDR1 is MGHRA, CDR2 YSYEKL. This CDR3 spans 15 amino acids.